Presented here are 19 T cell receptor beta chains from one specimen sequenced in a study of T cell clusters in autoimmune cytopenias. TRB was amplified from about 260 ng of peripheral blood genomic DNA per sample. TRB was amplified by touch-down multiplex PCR, primer pools A and B combined. Each CDR3 protein gets one entry in TCRdb, which reprocessed the multiplex PCR reads and gives no DNA. This sample's table has hundreds of distinct CDR3 sequences. Source material: peripheral blood. The receptors were gathered from a human donor with an autoimmune cytopenia or autoimmune hepatitis (not recorded which).

Its frequency marks this clonotype as medium-sized. The chain is built from TRBV5-1 and TRBJ1-1. This CDR3 contains 12 residues. Germline values: CDR1 SGHRS, CDR2 YFSETQ. CDR3 protein: CASSLDRRTTFF.

This clonotype is labeled medium-sized (0.01 to 0.1%) based on frequency. V and J are TRBV19 and TRBJ2-7. The CDR3 is 13 residues long. The germline gives CDR1 LNHDA, CDR2 SQIVND (reference sequence). This chain's CDR3 is CASSRTLAYEQYF.

This clonotype ranks as medium-sized (0.01 to 0.1%) in terms of frequency. The chain uses TRBV20-1 and TRBJ2-3; the TCRdb D gene call, TRBD1, has no DNA to confirm it. Germline loops: CDR1 DFQATT, CDR2 SNEGSKA (reference sequence). This CDR3 is 14 amino acids long. CDR3 amino acids: CSAEDRGLSDTQYF.

This clonotype is deemed medium-sized (0.01 to 0.1%) by its frequency. This sequence joins TRBV15 and TRBJ1-3; checking the TCRdb D call of TRBD1 is not possible without DNA. Germline V gives CDR1 LNHNV, CDR2 YYDKDF (reference sequence). The CDR3 has 17 residues. The chain's CDR3 is CATSSPGTRAAGNTIYF. The variable domain in full, with the rest retrieved from reference TRBV15 and TRBJ1-3, is DAMVIQNPRYQVTQFGKPVTLSCSQTLNHNVMYWYQQKSSQAPKLLFHYYDKDFNNEADTPDNFQSRRPNTSFCFLDIRSPGLGDTAMYLCATSSPGTRAAGNTIYFGEGSWLTVV.

The V call is TRBV6-6, the J call TRBJ2-3; checking the TCRdb D call of TRBD1 is not possible without DNA. Germline values: CDR1 MNHNY, CDR2 SVGAGI (reference sequence). The CDR3 runs 14 residues. CDR3 region: CALGGRTSTDTQYF.

By frequency, this clonotype registers medium-sized. J is TRBJ2-7 and V is TRBV27; the TCRdb call, TRBD1, lacks DNA for checking. The CDR3 spans 13 residues. From germline, CDR1 is MNHEY and CDR2 SMNVEV (reference sequence). CDR3 sequence: CASSTGFSYEQYF.

Frequency places this clonotype as medium-sized. V and J are TRBV5-1 and TRBJ2-1; TCRdb reports TRBD2, a call that lacks DNA to check it against. This CDR3 is 14 amino acids long. In germline, CDR1 is SGHRS, CDR2 YFSETQ. CDR3 region: CASSLVAGGNEQFF.

Frequency places this clonotype as medium-sized. This sequence joins TRBV19 and TRBJ2-2. Germline V CDR1 and CDR2: LNHDA, SQIVND (reference sequence). CDR3 length: 15 residues. The CDR3 here is CASSLPRENTGELFF. The full variable domain, its missing parts supplied by reference TRBV19 and TRBJ2-2, is DGGITQSPKYLFRKEGQNVTLSCEQNLNHDAMYWYRQDPGQGLRLIYYSQIVNDFQKGDIAEGYSVSREKKESFPLTVTSAQKNPTAFYLCASSLPRENTGELFFGEGSRLTVL.

This clonotype is labeled medium-sized based on frequency. The J gene is TRBJ1-5, the V gene TRBV29-1. The CDR3 is made up of 13 amino acids. CDR1 is SQVTM, CDR2 ANQGSEA, per germline. CDR3 amino acids: CSVADGNNQPQHF.

This clonotype ranks as medium-sized in terms of frequency. The chain recombines TRBV19 with TRBJ2-2; the TCRdb call, TRBD1, lacks DNA for checking. The germline V gene has CDR1 LNHDA and CDR2 SQIVND (reference sequence). The CDR3 runs 15 residues. The CDR3 loop is CASRKGQANTGELFF.

By frequency, this clonotype is medium-sized. This chain uses TRBV30 with TRBJ2-1; TCRdb designates TRBD1, a call that cannot be tested without DNA. Germline V lookup: CDR1 GTSNPN, CDR2 SVGIG (reference sequence). The CDR3 sequence is 11 residues long. The CDR3 is CASQVYGEQFF.

This clonotype is medium-sized by frequency. The chain recombines TRBV19 with TRBJ2-2. CDR3 length: 16 amino acids. Germline V CDR1 and CDR2: LNHDA, SQIVND (reference sequence). The chain's CDR3 is CASSIISSGKTGELFF.

The CDR3 loop reads CASSSAGSIYNEQYF. The chain is built from TRBV7-3 and TRBJ2-7; TCRdb gives TRBD2 as the D gene, but with no DNA this cannot be confirmed. Germline loops: CDR1 SGHTA, CDR2 FQGTGA. The CDR3 runs 15 residues. The entire variable domain, with the rest obtained from reference TRBV7-3 and TRBJ2-7, is as follows: GAGVSQTPSNKVTEKGKYVELRCDPISGHTALYWYRQSLGQGPEFLIYFQGTGAADDSGLPNDRFFAVRPEGSVSTLKIQRTERGDSAVYLCASSSAGSIYNEQYFGPGTRLTVT.

Frequency places this clonotype as medium-sized (0.01 to 0.1%). The V gene is TRBV29-1, the J gene TRBJ1-1; there is no DNA to check the TCRdb D call of TRBD1. The CDR3 is made up of 13 amino acids. CDR1 SQVTM and CDR2 ANQGSEA come from the germline V gene. The CDR3 spells CSVATGSVTEAFF.

The rearrangement joins TRBV30 to TRBJ1-1. This CDR3 contains 12 residues. Germline CDR1 GTSNPN, CDR2 SVGIG (reference sequence). This chain's CDR3 is CAWTQGPSPSFF.

This clonotype registers medium-sized by frequency. The chain carries TRBV7-3 and TRBJ2-3; the TCRdb D gene call, TRBD2, has no DNA to confirm it. Germline loops: CDR1 SGHTA, CDR2 FQGTGA. The CDR3 totals 17 residues. The CDR3 region is CASSSGLAGGLADTQYF.

The J gene is TRBJ2-5, the V gene TRBV28; without DNA, the TCRdb call of TRBD1 cannot be checked. The V gene's germline CDR1 is MDHEN and CDR2 SYDVKM. The CDR3 extends over 15 amino acids. This CDR3 is CASSSTIDRSETQYF.

Considering frequency, this clonotype is large. The V and J genes are TRBV6-5 and TRBJ1-2; with no DNA, the TCRdb D assignment of TRBD1 cannot be verified. CDR1 and CDR2 from the germline V gene are MNHEY and SVGAGI. The CDR3 is made up of 15 amino acids. The CDR3 protein is CASSYSNRGGYGYTF.

Judged by frequency, this clonotype is medium-sized. This rearrangement joins TRBV29-1 to TRBJ2-6; TCRdb selects TRBD1, and the lack of DNA leaves this call unchecked. This CDR3 contains 15 residues. Germline V gives CDR1 SQVTM, CDR2 ANQGSEA. The CDR3 spells CSVVGQGAGANVLTF. The full variable domain, rest sourced from reference TRBV29-1 and TRBJ2-6, is SAVISQKPSRDICQRGTSLTIQCQVDSQVTMMFWYRQQPGQSLTLIATANQGSEATYESGFVIDKFPISRPNLTFSTLTVSNMSPEDSSIYLCSVVGQGAGANVLTFGAGSRLTVL.